What follows are 21 T cell receptor beta chains derived from one specimen sequenced in a study of blood T cells in healthy people across ages. A second 7 to 11 cycle PCR used barcoded and J-beta primers. TCRdb used MiXCR to reprocess the 5' RACE reads, holding one entry per CDR3 protein. The sample lists about 680,000 distinct CDR3 sequences; approximately 50% were seen once. Input material: blood. Receptors were obtained from a woman between 55 and 75 years old in good health.

J is TRBJ2-3 and V is TRBV27; 10 bases are shared with TRBD2. Germline loops: CDR1 MNHEY, CDR2 SMNVEV (reference sequence). V shed 2 bases and J 2 bases; nucleotides not matched to a gene: 7. This CDR3 comprises 17 residues. CDR3 sequence: CASSLTAGGPPTDTQYF. The CDR3 DNA is TGTGCCAGCAGTTTAACAGCGGGAGGGCCCCCCACAGATACGCAGTATTTT.

The chain links TRBV7-3 to TRBJ2-1; 9 bases match TRBD2. Germline CDR1 is SGHTA and CDR2 is FQGTGA. V gave up 1 base and J gave up 6 bases; unmatched junction bases: 1. The CDR3 spans 14 residues. The CDR3 sequence is CASSLRLAVNEQFF. In DNA, the CDR3 is TGTGCCAGCAGCTTAAGACTAGCGGTCAATGAGCAGTTCTTC.

This clonotype was picked up a small number of times. V is TRBV15 and J is TRBJ2-3; D is perhaps TRBD1 (5 bases). CDR1 and CDR2 (germline): LNHNV, YYDKDF (reference sequence). The CDR3 totals 13 residues. V dropped 1 base and J dropped 6 bases, with 8 bases sitting between them. CDR3 residues: CATSRAPGDTQYF. The CDR3 coding sequence is TGTGCCACCAGCAGAGCCCCAGGGGATACGCAGTATTTT.

The V call is TRBV7-2, the J call TRBJ2-1; D call uncertain. The V and J ends lost 4 bases and 8 bases respectively, with 15 bases between them. This CDR3 has 14 amino acids. Per the germline V gene, CDR1 is SGHTA and CDR2 is FQGNSA. For the CDR3, the DNA is TGTGCCAGCAGCTCCGCCGCACCTAGGGATGAGCAGTTCTTC. Its translation is CASSSAAPRDEQFF.

This clonotype was observed a handful of times. V is TRBV27 and J is TRBJ2-7, with TRBD1 as a possible D gene (5 bases). The V gene's germline CDR1 is MNHEY and CDR2 SMNVEV (reference sequence). Trimming stripped 0 bases from V and 0 bases from J, with 12 bases between. This CDR3 has 16 amino acids. CDR3: CASSLSGHRSSYEQYF. The CDR3 nucleotides are TGTGCCAGCAGTTTATCTGGACACCGGAGCTCCTACGAGCAGTACTTC.

Turning to this clonotype: Germline and junction disagree at one end, which may indicate a read error. The CDR3 region is CSEVSQETQYF. In DNA form, the CDR3 reads TGCAGTGAAGTGTCCCAAGAGACCCAGTATTTC. The chain combines TRBV20-1 with TRBJ2-5; D is unresolved. The V gene's germline CDR1 is DFQATT and CDR2 SNEGSKA (reference sequence). This CDR3 has 11 amino acids.

With regard to this clonotype: At one end, the junction sequence differs from germline, possibly due to a read error. The chain links TRBV5-1 to TRBJ2-3; TRBD2 matches 8 bases. The CDR3 has 19 residues. CDR1 SGHRS and CDR2 YFSETQ come from the germline V gene. CDR3 nucleotides: TGCACCAGCAGCCAATGGGGGGGAAGCGGGAGTTCGATTACAGATACGCAGTATTTT. The encoded protein is CTSSQWGGSGSSITDTQYF.

Turning to this clonotype: The germline gene is not matched at one end of the junction; a read error may be the cause. The rearrangement uses TRBV5-4 and TRBJ1-3; D not resolved. The CDR3 loop spans 16 amino acids. Germline CDR1 SGHNT, CDR2 YYREEE (reference sequence). In nucleotides, the CDR3 is TGTGCCAGCAGCTTTGGCAGCACCTTCTCTGGAAACACCGTATATTTT. This encodes CASSFGSTFSGNTVYF.

The chain has TRBV29-1 and TRBJ2-6; 7 bases agree with TRBD2. The J segment lost 0 bases and the V segment lost 4 bases, leaving 3 bases of the junction unmatched. Germline-derived CDR1 and CDR2 are SQVTM and ANQGSEA. This CDR3 has 15 residues. The CDR3 DNA follows: TGCAGCGTTGGGGGGGGGAGCTCTGGGGCCAACGTCCTGACTTTC. Its protein is CSVGGGSSGANVLTF. Full variable domain (rest looked up from reference TRBV29-1 and TRBJ2-6): SAVISQKPSRDICQRGTSLTIQCQVDSQVTMMFWYRQQPGQSLTLIATANQGSEATYESGFVIDKFPISRPNLTFSTLTVSNMSPEDSSIYLCSVGGGSSGANVLTFGAGSRLTVL.

This chain joins TRBV29-1 and TRBJ2-1, with 9 bases that match TRBD2. The CDR3 has 13 amino acids. Losses at the gene ends were 6 bases for V and 8 bases for J; bases not matched to a gene: 8. Germline CDR1 is SQVTM and CDR2 is ANQGSEA. The DNA for the CDR3 is TGCAGCGTAACCGGGACTAGCACGTATGAGCAGTTCTTC. Translated: CSVTGTSTYEQFF.

V usage is TRBV18 and J usage is TRBJ1-5, with a tentative D call TRBD1 (5 bases). With 2 bases removed from V and 6 bases from J, the gap between germline ends came to 11 bases. The CDR3 totals 14 residues. Germline-derived CDR1 and CDR2 are KGHSH and LQKENI. In DNA, the CDR3 is TGTGCCAGCTCACCAGGGAGGGGTATTCAGCCCCAGCATTTT. This gives the protein CASSPGRGIQPQHF.

The V call is TRBV20-1, the J call TRBJ2-4; TRBD2 is a possible D gene (5 bases). With the DNA end fitting TRBJ2-7 better, the J assignment may be wrong. Germline loops: CDR1 DFQATT, CDR2 SNEGSKA (reference sequence). The CDR3 covers 15 residues. The chain's CDR3 is CSARDTSGSPYEQYF. CDR3 nucleotide sequence: TGCAGTGCTAGAGATACCAGCGGTAGCCCCTACGAGCAGTACTTC.

The chain combines TRBV9 with TRBJ2-3; tentatively, D is TRBD2 (6 bases). Germline V gene lookup returns CDR1 SGDLS and CDR2 YYNGEE. The length of the CDR3 is 16 residues. V dropped 1 base and J dropped 1 base, with 13 bases sitting between them. The CDR3 DNA follows: TGTGCCAGCAGCGTATCACGGGGCGGGGGCACAGATACGCAGTATTTT. Translating it yields CASSVSRGGGTDTQYF.

This clonotype was counted once. The gene calls are TRBV20-1 and TRBJ2-5; 8 positions match TRBD1. TRBJ2-7 explains the end of the DNA better; the J call may be wrong. CDR3 length: 13 amino acids. Germline V CDR1 and CDR2: DFQATT, SNEGSKA (reference sequence). CDR3 sequence reads: CSATEDRDHEQYF. CDR3 nucleotide sequence: TGCAGTGCAACCGAGGACAGGGACCACGAGCAGTACTTC.

The chain is built from TRBV6-5 and TRBJ2-1; the match to TRBD2 covers 8 bases. The DNA end favors TRBJ2-7, so the J call may be wrong. The germline V gene encodes CDR1 MNHEY and CDR2 SVGAGI. The CDR3 has 14 amino acids. CDR3 sequence (DNA): TGTGCCAGCAGTTCCCCGGGACTAGGGGTCGAGCAGTACTTC. Its protein is CASSSPGLGVEQYF.

The chain employs TRBV7-8 and TRBJ2-3; possible D gene TRBD2, 6 bases. Per the germline V gene, CDR1 is SGHVS and CDR2 is FQNEAQ. There are 18 residues in the CDR3. With 5 bases removed from V and 5 bases from J, the gap between germline ends came to 26 bases. For the CDR3, the DNA is TGTGCCAGCAGCCTCGGCCTAGCGACGACCTGGGGTTTAGATACGCAGTATTTT. It yields the protein CASSLGLATTWGLDTQYF.

This chain links TRBV10-3 with TRBJ1-3; no clear D gene. The ends were cut back, 8 bases at V and 1 base at J, with 9 bases in the middle. Per germline, CDR1 ENHRY and CDR2 SYGVKD. The CDR3 runs to 13 residues. The CDR3 loop reads CAIQVRSGNTIYF. CDR3 nucleotide sequence: TGTGCCATCCAAGTGAGATCTGGAAACACCATATATTTT.

The gene calls are TRBV28 and TRBJ1-2; 7 bases align to TRBD1. Germline V gene sequence: CDR1 MDHEN, CDR2 SYDVKM. This CDR3 is built from 13 residues. Trimming at V came to 3 bases and at J to 6 bases, leaving 4 bases not matched to a gene. CDR3 sequence (DNA): TGTGCCAGCAGTTTGTCACAGGGGAATGGCTACACCTTC. It translates to CASSLSQGNGYTF.

This clonotype was detected many times. J is TRBJ2-7 and V is TRBV7-2, with D perhaps TRBD1 or TRBD2 (5 bases each). Germline lookup yields CDR1 SGHTA and CDR2 FQGNSA. The CDR3 contains 14 residues. The germline V and J ends were trimmed by 6 bases and 7 bases, with 19 bases remaining between them. As DNA, the CDR3 is TGTGCCAGCAGGAGGGGAGACTACCTTGGGGAGCAGTACTTC. Translated: CASRRGDYLGEQYF.

The chain is built from TRBV28 and TRBJ2-7; TRBD2 matches at 7 bases. Gene TRBJ2-5 matches the end of the DNA better, so the J call may be wrong. Germline V CDR1 and CDR2: MDHEN, SYDVKM. CDR3 length: 16 residues. CDR3 DNA sequence: TGTGCCAGCAGTACGACCGAGCGGGATCTGCGCGAGACCCAGTACTTC. Translating it yields CASSTTERDLRETQYF.

This clonotype was found once. The J gene is TRBJ1-4, the V gene TRBV5-5, with a weak D call TRBD1 (6 bases). Germline assignment: CDR1 SGHKS and CDR2 YYEKEE (reference sequence). The CDR3 spans 16 residues. Trimming took off 6 bases at V and 7 bases at J, with 22 bases between the two ends. CDR3 sequence: CASNAIQQGGIEKLFF. CDR3 nucleotides: TGTGCCAGCAACGCGATCCAACAGGGAGGAATTGAAAAACTGTTTTTT.